A selection of T cell receptor beta chains follows, all from one sample in a study of cytomegalovirus exposure and HLA in healthy donors. Produced via immunoSEQ multiplex PCR; TCRdb's table is partial and in-frame only. The sample holds around 140,000 clones; around 75% are singletons and the top ten take about 6.4%. Sequencing was done on a sample of PBMCs. Receptors originate from a man aged 30 to 45 in good health and CMV-seronegative. CDR3s include the opening cysteine and the closing phenylalanine or tryptophan. D genes are given only for firm matches. Size values are once, few and many counts, or a class for expanded clones, and some rows have none.

len	abundance	j_gene	v_gene	d_gene	CDR3aa	CDR3nt
14	.	TRBJ1-1	TRBV27	TRBD1	CASRSNRGDTEAFF	TGTGCCAGCAGATCCAACAGGGGTGATACTGAAGCTTTCTTT
11	.	TRBJ2-7	TRBV30	.	CAWRSGLGQYF	TGTGCCTGGAGGTCAGGGCTAGGGCAGTACTTC
16	few	TRBJ2-1	TRBV6-4	TRBD2	CASSARLADPYNEQFF	TGTGCCAGCAGTGCCAGACTAGCGGACCCCTACAATGAGCAGTTCTTC
16	.	TRBJ2-7	TRBV10-3	.	CAITFPWTDSSYEQYF	TGTGCCATCACCTTTCCTTGGACAGACAGCTCCTACGAGCAGTACTTC
13	.	TRBJ2-7	TRBV6-6	.	CASSYSVNYEQYF	TGTGCCAGCAGTTATAGCGTGAACTACGAGCAGTACTTC
15	.	TRBJ1-4	TRBV30	TRBD1	CAWRSRGQFNEKLFF	TGTGCCTGGAGGAGTAGGGGACAGTTTAATGAAAAACTGTTTTTT
16	.	TRBJ2-7	TRBV5-1	.	CASSLDPRRGLHEQYF	TGCGCCAGCAGCTTAGACCCCCGGAGGGGCCTCCACGAGCAGTACTTC
14	.	TRBJ1-4	TRBV28	.	CASTLGRRQEKLFF	TGTGCCAGCACGTTGGGGCGACGGCAAGAAAAACTGTTTTTT
15	.	TRBJ1-2	TRBV7-2	TRBD1	CASSLTAGQAHGYTF	TGTGCCAGCAGCTTAACAGCGGGACAGGCTCATGGCTACACCTTC
14	once	TRBJ2-1	TRBV7-8	TRBD2	CASRRASGGDEQFF	TGTGCCAGCCGTCGGGCTAGCGGGGGGGATGAGCAGTTCTTC
14	.	TRBJ2-1	TRBV2	.	CASILLPSYNEQFF	TGTGCCAGCATTCTCCTACCTTCCTACAATGAGCAGTTCTTC
15	.	TRBJ2-3	TRBV18	TRBD2	CASSRGLAGEDTQYF	TGTGCCAGCTCTCGGGGACTAGCGGGAGAGGATACGCAGTATTTT
16	.	TRBJ2-3	TRBV4-1	.	CASSQALHRGTDTQYF	TGCGCCAGCAGCCAGGCCCTTCATAGGGGTACAGATACGCAGTATTTT
14	few	TRBJ1-6	TRBV9	TRBD1	CASSVVGQNSPLHF	TGTGCCAGCAGCGTAGTGGGACAGAATTCACCCCTCCACTTT
13	.	TRBJ2-7	TRBV11-3	.	CASSFNRDTEQYF	TGTGCCAGCAGCTTCAACCGGGACACCGAGCAGTACTTC
13	.	TRBJ1-2	TRBV18	.	CASSPPGVYGYTF	TGTGCCAGCTCACCCCCGGGGGTATATGGCTACACCTTC
15	.	TRBJ2-4	TRBV25-1	TRBD1	CASSRRDRDFHSQYF	TGTGCCAGCAGTCGCCGGGACAGGGATTTCCACAGTCAGTACTTC
14	.	TRBJ1-5	TRBV5-3	TRBD1	CARRTGRGDQPQHF	TGTGCCAGACGGACAGGGAGAGGGGATCAGCCCCAGCATTTT
17	once	TRBJ1-3	TRBV19	TRBD1	CASISLPEQGAGNTIYF	TGTGCCAGTATTTCTCTCCCCGAACAGGGGGCTGGAAACACCATATATTTT
14	.	TRBJ1-5	TRBV28	.	CASSWTVSNQPQHF	TGTGCCAGCAGTTGGACAGTTAGCAATCAGCCCCAGCATTTT
15	.	TRBJ2-2	TRBV7-8	.	CASSLGAANTGELFF	TGTGCCAGCAGCTTAGGTGCAGCGAACACCGGGGAGCTGTTTTTT
12	.	TRBJ1-1	TRBV7-2	.	CASSRYEPEAFF	TGTGCCAGCAGCCGATACGAGCCTGAAGCTTTCTTT
13	.	TRBJ2-1	TRBV4-1	.	CASSQEGWNEQFF	TGCGCCAGCAGCCAAGAGGGCTGGAATGAGCAGTTCTTC
16	.	TRBJ2-1	TRBV5-8	.	CASSLAIAAGMFEQFF	TGTGCCAGCAGCTTGGCGATCGCGGCCGGAATGTTTGAGCAGTTCTTC
15	.	TRBJ2-7	TRBV28	.	CASSSGSVYLYEQYF	TGTGCCAGCAGTAGTGGCAGCGTCTATCTCTACGAGCAGTACTTC
12	.	TRBJ1-3	TRBV19	.	CASSEGGNTIYF	TGTGCCAGTAGTGAGGGTGGAAACACCATATATTTT
14	few	TRBJ2-7	TRBV28	TRBD1	CASSTGTGGGEQYF	TGTGCCAGCAGTACCGGGACAGGGGGTGGGGAGCAGTACTTC
18	.	TRBJ1-1	TRBV28	TRBD1	CASSLAGTGFRSNTEAFF	TGTGCCAGCAGTCTCGCCGGGACAGGGTTTCGCTCGAACACTGAAGCTTTCTTT
16	few	TRBJ2-2	TRBV4-1	TRBD2	CASSLGLAGVSGELFF	TGCGCCAGCAGCCTGGGACTAGCGGGGGTTTCCGGGGAGCTGTTTTTT
15	.	TRBJ1-1	TRBV10-1	.	CASSKEGPMGTEAFF	TGCGCCAGCAGCAAGGAGGGACCTATGGGGACTGAAGCTTTCTTT
12	.	TRBJ2-5	TRBV28	.	CASSLARETQYF	TGTGCCAGCAGCCTGGCCAGGGAGACCCAGTACTTC
13	.	TRBJ2-3	TRBV11-2	TRBD2	CASSWGGMDTQYF	TGTGCCAGCAGCTGGGGGGGGATGGATACGCAGTATTTT